This is a list of T cell receptor beta chains from one sample in a study of cytomegalovirus exposure and HLA in healthy donors. Clones were read by immunoSEQ multiplex PCR, and TCRdb kept only the in-frame ones, dropping some. The table records some 210,000 clones, roughly 91% of them present only once. The specimen was PBMCs. All receptors derive from a woman between 18 and 30 years old in good health and CMV-seropositive. Both conserved end residues are part of each CDR3. A D gene is named only where the DNA matches it firmly. Some rows have no size entry. The others give once, few or many, or a class for an expanded clone.

length,V,size,J,D,DNA,CDR3
17,TRBV28,NA,TRBJ2-1,TRBD2,TGTGCCAGCAGTTTACCTCGTATAGCGGGAGTAGATAATGAGCAGTTCTTC,CASSLPRIAGVDNEQFF
14,TRBV10-3,NA,TRBJ1-5,TRBD1,TGTGCCTCACATAAACCGACAGGGGAGCAGCCCCAGCATTTT,CASHKPTGEQPQHF
14,TRBV6-1,NA,TRBJ2-7,NA,TGTGCCAGCAGTGAAGCGGCCCGCAGTTACGAGCAGTACTTC,CASSEAARSYEQYF
12,TRBV28,once,TRBJ1-2,NA,TGTGCCAGCAGTCCCCGGGACTATGGCTACACCTTC,CASSPRDYGYTF
13,TRBV2,NA,TRBJ1-5,NA,TGTGCCAGCAGTGTCAGGGGTGGACAGCCCCAGCATTTT,CASSVRGGQPQHF
14,TRBV6-1,NA,TRBJ2-7,NA,TGTGCCAGCAGCTCCTCCTTCAGGGTTTACGAGCAGTACTTC,CASSSSFRVYEQYF
14,TRBV27,NA,TRBJ2-7,NA,TGTGCCAGCAGTCCTACGTCGATCTCCTACGAGCAGTACTTC,CASSPTSISYEQYF
15,TRBV11-2,NA,TRBJ2-7,TRBD2,TGTGCCAGCAGCTTATATGGGGGGGATCCCTACGAGCAGTACTTC,CASSLYGGDPYEQYF
14,TRBV9,NA,TRBJ1-1,TRBD1,TGTGCCAGCAGCCCGGGACAGGGGGGGACTGAAGCTTTCTTT,CASSPGQGGTEAFF
15,TRBV27,once,TRBJ1-2,TRBD1,TGTGCCAGCAGTAAGGGACAGGAGATCTCCTATGGCTACACCTTC,CASSKGQEISYGYTF
16,TRBV19,NA,TRBJ1-1,TRBD1,TGTGCCAGTAGAGACGGGACAGGTCTTATGAACACTGAAGCTTTCTTT,CASRDGTGLMNTEAFF
13,TRBV6-6,once,TRBJ2-7,NA,TGTGCCAGCAGTTACGGCGGGGTCCACGAGCAGTACTTC,CASSYGGVHEQYF
14,TRBV6-5,NA,TRBJ1-3,NA,TGTGCCAGCAGCCGACGGAGCTCTGGAAACACCATATATTTT,CASSRRSSGNTIYF
16,TRBV28,NA,TRBJ1-5,NA,TGTGCCAGCAGTGCGACTACCGGACGAAGCAATCAGCCCCAGCATTTT,CASSATTGRSNQPQHF
16,TRBV5-1,NA,TRBJ1-5,NA,TGCGCCAGCAGCTTGGATGGGGGAAGGGGGAATCAGCCCCAGCATTTT,CASSLDGGRGNQPQHF
14,TRBV19,NA,TRBJ1-5,NA,TGTGCCAGTAGTGGGGCCAGCGGCAATCAGCCCCAGCATTTT,CASSGASGNQPQHF
13,TRBV5-1,NA,TRBJ1-2,NA,TGCGCCAGCAGCTTAGACGGGGGCTATGGCTACACCTTC,CASSLDGGYGYTF
14,TRBV19,NA,TRBJ1-1,NA,TGTGCCAGTAGTTATAGCGGGGGAGGTACTGAAGCTTTCTTT,CASSYSGGGTEAFF
15,TRBV6-5,NA,TRBJ1-1,NA,TGTGCCAGCAGTCCAACGCTCATCGGGAGCACTGAAGCTTTCTTT,CASSPTLIGSTEAFF
16,TRBV28,NA,TRBJ2-5,TRBD2,TGTGCCAGCAGTTTACCGGGACTAGCGTTTCCAGAGACCCAGTACTTC,CASSLPGLAFPETQYF
18,TRBV21-1,NA,TRBJ1-5,NA,TGTGCCAGCAGCAAAGGCAGGTGGGGGGGGCAGGGCAATCAGCCCCAGCATTTT,CASSKGRWGGQGNQPQHF
13,TRBV27,NA,TRBJ1-2,NA,TGTGCCAGCAGTTTATGGGGAGACTATGGCTACACCTTC,CASSLWGDYGYTF
15,TRBV29-1,NA,TRBJ1-2,TRBD1,TGCAGCGCCCAACCGACAGGGCGGATGCCCTATGGCTACACCTTC,CSAQPTGRMPYGYTF
13,TRBV6-5,NA,TRBJ1-1,NA,TGTGCCAGCAGTCTCAGCCGGGGAATTGAAGCTTTCTTT,CASSLSRGIEAFF
16,TRBV5-6,NA,TRBJ2-3,TRBD1,TGTGCCAGCAGCGCCGGGACAGGGGGTTATCCAGATACGCAGTATTTT,CASSAGTGGYPDTQYF
16,TRBV10-3,NA,TRBJ2-3,TRBD2,TGTGCCTCGCACAATCGGGCTGCCGGGGGGGGAGATACGCAGTATTTT,CASHNRAAGGGDTQYF
11,TRBV12-5,NA,TRBJ2-7,NA,TGTGCTAGTGGTCCGGGATACGAGCAGTACTTC,CASGPGYEQYF
19,TRBV29-1,NA,TRBJ2-1,TRBD2,TGCAGCGTTGAACCTATAGGACTAGCGGGAGCCAAATCCTACAATGAGCAGTTCTTC,CSVEPIGLAGAKSYNEQFF
15,TRBV19,NA,TRBJ2-4,NA,TGTGCCGGCCGTCACCCGTATTTAGCCAAAAACATTCAGTACTTC,CAGRHPYLAKNIQYF
13,TRBV10-3,NA,TRBJ2-5,NA,TGTGCCATCAGTGCGGGGGATGAAGAGACCCAGTACTTC,CAISAGDEETQYF
15,TRBV28,NA,TRBJ2-6,NA,TGTGCCAGCACCGACGGGTTCGCGGGGGCCAACGTCCTGACTTTC,CASTDGFAGANVLTF
14,TRBV2,few,TRBJ2-7,TRBD2,TGTGCCAGCAGTGATGCTAGCGGGATATCCGAGCAGTACTTC,CASSDASGISEQYF
15,TRBV7-8,NA,TRBJ2-7,NA,TGTGCCAGCAGCATTATTGACAGGAGCTCCTACGAGCAGTACTTC,CASSIIDRSSYEQYF
15,TRBV5-4,NA,TRBJ2-7,TRBD1,TGTGCCAGCAGTTCCGGACAGGGACGTACCTACGAGCAGTACTTC,CASSSGQGRTYEQYF
16,TRBV5-1,NA,TRBJ2-2,NA,TGCGCCAGCAGCTTGGGAGGGGGAAGGCTACACCGGGGAGCTGTTTTT,CASSLGGGRLHRGAVF
13,TRBV5-4,NA,TRBJ1-2,NA,TGTGCCAGCACCGGGCGGGGGGTCGATGGCTACACCTTC,CASTGRGVDGYTF
14,TRBV27,NA,TRBJ1-5,NA,TGTGCCAGCAGTCCAGGACACCCCAATCAGCCCCAGCATTTT,CASSPGHPNQPQHF
11,TRBV7-9,few,TRBJ2-7,NA,TGTGCCAGCAGCTTAGGACTAGAGCAGTACTTC,CASSLGLEQYF
11,TRBV19,NA,TRBJ1-1,NA,TGTGCCAGCGCCCGGGGGACTGAAGCTTTCTTT,CASARGTEAFF
14,TRBV14,few,TRBJ1-2,NA,TGTGCCAGCAGCCAAGAACAGGTCTACTATGGCTACACCTTC,CASSQEQVYYGYTF
16,TRBV5-1,NA,TRBJ2-7,NA,TGCGCCAGCAGCTTGGGCCCAACAGGGAGTCCGGGAGAGCAGTACTTC,CASSLGPTGSPGEQYF
16,TRBV7-8,NA,TRBJ2-7,NA,TGTGCCAGCAGCCCCTGGGGAGGAGCGAGCTCCTACGAGCAGTACTTC,CASSPWGGASSYEQYF
13,TRBV6-6,NA,TRBJ2-5,NA,TGTGCCAGCATCGGCCTCCGGGAGGAGACCCAGTACTTC,CASIGLREETQYF
13,TRBV6-5,NA,TRBJ2-7,NA,TGTGCCAGCAGTTCGCAGGCCCGGGGCGAGCAGTACTTC,CASSSQARGEQYF
17,TRBV5-6,NA,TRBJ2-5,TRBD2,TGTGCCAGCAGCCTAACTATTGGACTAGCGGGAGTCGAGACCCAGTACTTC,CASSLTIGLAGVETQYF
13,TRBV27,once,TRBJ1-2,NA,TGTGCCAGCAGTTTGGGCGGGAACTATGGCTACACCTTC,CASSLGGNYGYTF
18,TRBV11-3,NA,TRBJ2-7,TRBD2,TGTGCCAGCAGCTTAGACCGACTAGCGGGTAGGAGCTCCTACGAGCAGTACTTC,CASSLDRLAGRSSYEQYF
15,TRBV6-5,NA,TRBJ1-3,NA,TGTGCCAGCAGCTTGACAGTTAGCTCTGGAAACACCATATATTTT,CASSLTVSSGNTIYF
19,TRBV4-1,NA,TRBJ1-5,NA,TGCGCCAGCAGCCAAGATGCCGCACAGCTAATCTATAGCAATCAGCCCCAGCATTTT,CASSQDAAQLIYSNQPQHF
16,TRBV7-2,NA,TRBJ2-2,NA,TGTGCCAGCAGCTTATTCGGCGGGTCGAACACCGGGGAGCTGTTTTTT,CASSLFGGSNTGELFF
18,TRBV5-4,NA,TRBJ2-6,TRBD1,TGTGCCAGCAGCCCGGCGGGGACAGGGGCCTCTGGGGCCAACGTCCTGACTTTC,CASSPAGTGASGANVLTF
13,TRBV6-5,NA,TRBJ1-1,NA,TGTGCCAGCAGTTCCGACAGGAACACTGAAGCTTTCTTT,CASSSDRNTEAFF
14,TRBV5-1,NA,TRBJ2-7,TRBD2,TGCGCCAGCAGGACAGCGGGAGGCTCCTACGAGCAGTACTTC,CASRTAGGSYEQYF
15,TRBV5-6,NA,TRBJ1-5,NA,TGTGCCAGCAGCTGGGGGGGAGGGGGCAATCAGCCCCAGCATTTT,CASSWGGGGNQPQHF
17,TRBV4-1,once,TRBJ2-1,NA,TGCGCCAGCAGCCTCGGACTGGCCCGGGGATCCTACAATGAGCAGTTCTTC,CASSLGLARGSYNEQFF
15,TRBV27,once,TRBJ2-1,NA,TGTGCCAGCAGTTTAGTTCCCCGGGACTACAATGAGCAGTTCTTC,CASSLVPRDYNEQFF
15,TRBV29-1,NA,TRBJ2-1,TRBD2,TGCAGCGCCTCACTAGGTGGGACTACCTACAATGAGCAGTTCTTC,CSASLGGTTYNEQFF
15,TRBV10-2,NA,TRBJ2-7,NA,TGCGCCAGCAGTGAGTCGACCCGGCGGAACTACGAGCAGTACTTC,CASSESTRRNYEQYF
14,TRBV10-1,NA,TRBJ2-3,NA,TGCGCCAGCAGTGAAGGGGGGGCCACAGATACGCAGTATTTT,CASSEGGATDTQYF